Detailed here is one T cell receptor beta chain. The data were taken from a study of blood T cell repertoires in COVID-19. Study-wide background: The United States, Italy and Spain provided the acute and convalescent COVID-19 samples. PBMCs, B-cell-depleted T cells, or T cells provided the cDNA or gDNA that made up the material.

Profiled with immunoSEQ multiplex PCR; TCRdb holds only in-frame clones, not every one. The data show 200,000 or so clones, roughly 80% seen once. The CDR3 extends over 15 amino acids. J gave up 8 bases and V 4 bases, and 11 bases lay outside the gene matches. Germline CDR1 MDHEN, CDR2 SYDVKM. The source is a woman of 80 years or more with acute or convalescent COVID-19. The sequenced sample consisted of peripheral blood. This sequence joins TRBV28 and TRBJ1-1; 9 positions match TRBD1. In DNA form, the CDR3 reads TGTGCCAGCAGTTCGCTGAAGGGACAGGGTGGAGAAGCTTTCTTT. It encodes CASSSLKGQGGEAFF.